The T cell receptor (beta chain) described here comes from a study of shared clonotypes between healthy human individuals. Study summary: Each donor had three CD4 naive, three CD4 memory, two CD8 naive and one CD8 memory plate. Study-wide findings and caveats: Non-shared clonotypes had lower generation probabilities than clonotypes shared by all four sorted-subset donors.

J gave up 2 bases and V 6 bases, and 10 bases lay outside the gene matches. CDR1 and CDR2 (germline): MNHEY, SVGAGI. The CDR3 consists of 15 residues. TCRdb's copy holds only in-frame clones and misses some; the assay was immunoSEQ multiplex PCR. This sample carries over 2 million clones, roughly 95% of them seen once, and the ten largest clones take 0.1% to 0.15%. With regard to this clone: Its target is unknown.

This rearrangement joins TRBV6-5 to TRBJ2-7; TRBD1 matches at 7 bases. The sequencing input was naive CD4+ T cells sorted from blood. The sample's subset: CD45RA+ positively selected. The source of this sequence is a man in his late teens or twenties in good health. The CDR3 here is CASRKGQENTYEQYF. DNA for the CDR3: TGTGCCAGCAGGAAAGGACAGGAAAATACCTACGAGCAGTACTTC.